What follows are 22 T cell receptor beta chains derived from one specimen sequenced in a study of blood T cell repertoires in COVID-19. Method: immunoSEQ multiplex PCR; TCRdb's copy keeps in-frame clones and lacks some. The sample includes over 200,000 clones, nearly 85% seen only once; the top ten take roughly 1.3%. Sequencing used peripheral blood. These receptors were taken from a woman aged 25 to 39 with COVID-19, enrolled during active disease.

This clone appeared once. V usage is TRBV6-6 and J usage is TRBJ2-5; 11 bases match TRBD2. Trimming took 2 bases from V and 1 from J; bases not matched to a gene: 3. Germline CDR1 reads MNHNY; CDR2 reads SVGAGI (reference sequence). The CDR3 is made up of 16 amino acids. The CDR3 DNA sequence: TGTGCCAGCAGTTACCCGGGACTAGCGGCCCAAGAGACCCAGTACTTC. This translates into CASSYPGLAAQETQYF.

This clone was observed a single time. This rearrangement joins TRBV28 to TRBJ1-1, with D perhaps TRBD1 (5 bases). This CDR3 comprises 15 residues. Deletions cut 5 bases from V and 0 bases from J, with 13 bases between. Germline-derived CDR1 and CDR2 are MDHEN and SYDVKM. In DNA form, the CDR3 reads TGTGCCAGCAGTGAACTGACAGAGATGAACACTGAAGCTTTCTTT. This translates into CASSELTEMNTEAFF.

The rearrangement uses TRBV4-1 and TRBJ1-6; TRBD1 matches at 9 bases. With V trimmed by 0 bases and J by 3 bases, 9 bases remained unmatched. The germline V gene has CDR1 MGHRA and CDR2 YSYEKL. The CDR3 has 19 residues. This CDR3 reads CASSQDGTGRKYYNSPLHF. The CDR3 bases are TGCGCCAGCAGCCAAGATGGGACAGGGAGGAAGTACTATAATTCACCCCTCCACTTT.

The rearrangement joins TRBV6-2 or TRBV6-3 to TRBJ2-1; 8 positions match TRBD2. Germline CDR1 is MNHEY and CDR2 is SVGEGT. The V and J ends lost 5 bases and 10 bases, in that order; junction bases with no gene match: 10. The CDR3 runs to 14 residues. The CDR3 sequence: CASSPRGGPLEQFF. CDR3 in DNA: TGTGCCAGCAGTCCCCGCGGGGGGCCTTTGGAGCAGTTCTTC.

This chain joins TRBV20-1 and TRBJ2-3; 10 bases line up with TRBD2. This CDR3 is built from 16 residues. The J segment lost 6 bases and the V segment lost 3 bases, leaving 12 bases of the junction unmatched. CDR1 is DFQATT, CDR2 SNEGSKA, per germline (reference sequence). The CDR3 sequence: CSASGGLAGVYDTQYF. As DNA, the CDR3 is TGCAGTGCTAGTGGAGGCCTAGCGGGAGTTTACGATACGCAGTATTTT.

The chain is built from TRBV6-4 and TRBJ2-2; 9 positions match TRBD1. This CDR3 is 16 amino acids long. Germline V CDR1 and CDR2: MRHNA, SNTAGT. The V gene end was trimmed by 9 bases and the J gene end by 5 bases; junction bases not matched to a gene: 13. The CDR3 DNA reads as TGTGCCAGTATGAAAACAGGGGGCGGCGGAACCGGGGAGCTGTTTTTT. Encoded protein: CASMKTGGGGTGELFF.

The rearrangement links TRBV6-5 to TRBJ1-2, with 7 bases that match TRBD1. Germline CDR1 reads MNHEY; CDR2 reads SVGAGI. The CDR3 length is 16 residues. J lost 4 bases, V lost 0 bases, and 8 bases had no gene match. CDR3 residues: CASSYSTGERAYGYTF. DNA for the CDR3: TGTGCCAGCAGTTACTCAACAGGGGAGCGGGCCTATGGCTACACCTTC.

This clone was recorded once. The V gene is TRBV5-4, the J gene TRBJ2-3; no clear D. The germline V gene has CDR1 SGHNT and CDR2 YYREEE (reference sequence). V was clipped by 2 bases and J by 4 bases, with 5 bases between them. The CDR3 length is 12 residues. CDR3 in DNA: TGTGCCAGCAGCTTAGAGGCAGATACGCAGTATTTT. This codes for CASSLEADTQYF.

Comment on this clone: One end of the junction is discordant with germline, which a read error may explain. The chain employs TRBV5-1 and TRBJ1-1; TRBD1 aligns across 9 bases. Germline V gene sequence: CDR1 SGHRS, CDR2 YFSETQ. There are 14 residues in the CDR3. In DNA, the CDR3 is TGCGCCAGCCGCTTCGAGACAGGGGGCACTGAAGCTTTCTTT. This sequence encodes CASRFETGGTEAFF.

V and J are TRBV6-2 or TRBV6-3 and TRBJ1-2, with TRBD1 matching 7 bases. V lost 2 bases, J lost 3 bases, and 3 bases stayed unmatched. The CDR3 consists of 14 residues. Germline V gene data show CDR1 as MNHEY and CDR2 as SVGEGT. The CDR3 loop reads CASSYPDRYYGYTF. The CDR3, as DNA: TGTGCCAGCAGTTACCCGGACAGGTACTATGGCTACACCTTC.

This clone was observed many times. The chain combines TRBV5-8 with TRBJ1-4, with D tentatively TRBD1 (5 bases). Germline CDR1 and CDR2: SGHTS and YDEGEE. The CDR3 extends over 15 amino acids. V was cut by 2 bases and J by 3 bases, with 11 bases left in between. The CDR3 loop is CASSFAGKANEKLFF. The CDR3 nucleotides read TGTGCCAGCAGCTTCGCAGGGAAGGCTAATGAAAAACTGTTTTTT.

The V gene is TRBV18, the J gene TRBJ2-4; 9 positions match TRBD2. Germline CDR1 KGHSH, CDR2 LQKENI. V lost 3 bases and J lost 0; bases outside the gene matches: 12. The CDR3 runs 19 residues. The CDR3 DNA reads TGTGCCAGCTCACCCTTCGGGCTAGCGGGACAACTAGCCAAAAACATTCAGTACTTC. This encodes CASSPFGLAGQLAKNIQYF.

This sequence joins TRBV7-2 and TRBJ2-2, with 7 bases identical to TRBD1. J lost 2 bases, V lost 5 bases, and 8 bases had no gene match. Germline values: CDR1 SGHTA, CDR2 FQGNSA. This CDR3 spans 16 amino acids. Here the CDR3 DNA reads TGTGCCAGCAGCGCTCCCGGGACAGTCAACACCGGGGAGCTGTTTTTT. Amino acid sequence: CASSAPGTVNTGELFF.

This chain joins TRBV4-2 and TRBJ2-7; 7 bases are shared with TRBD2. The germline V gene encodes CDR1 LGHNA and CDR2 YNFKEQ. The CDR3 is 16 residues long. J gave up 2 bases and V 3 bases, and 10 bases lay outside the gene matches. CDR3 sequence: CASSHLAGDGAYEQYF. The CDR3 DNA reads as TGTGCCAGCAGCCACCTTGCGGGGGACGGGGCCTACGAGCAGTACTTC.

This rearrangement joins TRBV18 to TRBJ2-3; D may be TRBD1 (6 bases). This CDR3 is built from 16 residues. The germline gives CDR1 KGHSH, CDR2 LQKENI. Deletions cut 3 bases from V and 4 bases from J, with 17 bases between. In DNA form, the CDR3 reads TGTGCCAGCTCACCCGGGACCAGGGGCTTGGCAGATACGCAGTATTTT. Amino acids: CASSPGTRGLADTQYF.

The chain links TRBV6-5 to TRBJ1-4; 11 positions match TRBD1. The germline V gene has CDR1 MNHEY and CDR2 SVGAGI. V shed 7 bases, J shed 7 bases, and the junction held 8 bases outside the gene matches. The CDR3 spans 15 residues. CDR3 bases: TGTGCCAGCACCCGCGGACAGGGGGCGGGTGAAAAACTGTTTTTT. It yields the protein CASTRGQGAGEKLFF.

This rearrangement joins TRBV5-5 to TRBJ2-2; D uncertain. Trimming shortened V by 1 base and J by 0 bases, and 7 bases separated the two germline ends. The CDR3 consists of 15 residues. Germline V CDR1 and CDR2: SGHKS, YYEKEE (reference sequence). Here the CDR3 reads CASSLSQSNTGELFF. The CDR3 DNA is TGTGCCAGCAGCTTGAGTCAGTCGAACACCGGGGAGCTGTTTTTT.

The CDR3 here is CASSLGAPLTGELFF. The CDR3, as DNA: TGTGCCAGCAGCTTAGGGGCACCCCTAACCGGGGAGCTGTTTTTT. The gene calls are TRBV7-2 and TRBJ2-2; D is uncertain. CDR3 length: 15 amino acids. The V end lost 1 base, the J end lost 5 bases, and 11 bases lay between the germline ends. Germline-derived CDR1 and CDR2 are SGHTA and FQGNSA.

This rearrangement joins TRBV29-1 to TRBJ1-1, with D hard to call. In germline, CDR1 is SQVTM, CDR2 ANQGSEA. The V and J ends lost 7 bases and 1 base respectively, with 7 bases between them. The CDR3 loop spans 11 amino acids. The CDR3 protein is CSAGRNTEAFF. The CDR3 nucleotides are TGCAGCGCTGGGAGGAACACTGAAGCTTTCTTT.

The J gene is TRBJ1-2, the V gene TRBV9; D remains unclear. Germline loops: CDR1 SGDLS, CDR2 YYNGEE. With 3 bases removed from V and 4 bases from J, the gap between germline ends came to 16 bases. The CDR3 is 15 amino acids. The CDR3 DNA reads TGTGCCAGCAGCGGGAACCGGGCCGAGGGCTATGGCTACACCTTC. It translates to CASSGNRAEGYGYTF. Full variable domain (outside the CDR3, taken from reference TRBV9 and TRBJ1-2): DSGVTQTPKHLITATGQRVTLRCSPRSGDLSVYWYQQSLDQGLQFLIQYYNGEERAKGNILERFSAQQFPDLHSELNLSSLELGDSALYFCASSGNRAEGYGYTFGSGTRLTVV.

The chain combines TRBV19 with TRBJ1-2; 7 bases align to TRBD1. CDR1 LNHDA and CDR2 SQIVND come from the germline V gene (reference sequence). V lost 5 bases and J lost 10; bases outside the gene matches: 13. The CDR3 runs 14 residues. CDR3 bases: TGTGCCAGTAGTCGGGACAGCGTCTCTATGGTCTACACCTTC. Its protein product is CASSRDSVSMVYTF. The whole variable domain, remainder taken from reference TRBV19 and TRBJ1-2, is DGGITQSPKYLFRKEGQNVTLSCEQNLNHDAMYWYRQDPGQGLRLIYYSQIVNDFQKGDIAEGYSVSREKKESFPLTVTSAQKNPTAFYLCASSRDSVSMVYTFGSGTRLTVV.

The CDR3 protein is CAIRDRTTGTNTGELFF. CDR3 nucleotide sequence: TGTGCCATCAGGGATAGAACGACAGGGACGAACACCGGGGAGCTGTTTTTT. V and J are TRBV10-3 and TRBJ2-2; 7 bases are shared with TRBD1. V lost 6 bases and J lost 0; bases outside the gene matches: 10. The CDR3 has 17 amino acids. CDR1 is ENHRY and CDR2 is SYGVKD in the germline V gene.